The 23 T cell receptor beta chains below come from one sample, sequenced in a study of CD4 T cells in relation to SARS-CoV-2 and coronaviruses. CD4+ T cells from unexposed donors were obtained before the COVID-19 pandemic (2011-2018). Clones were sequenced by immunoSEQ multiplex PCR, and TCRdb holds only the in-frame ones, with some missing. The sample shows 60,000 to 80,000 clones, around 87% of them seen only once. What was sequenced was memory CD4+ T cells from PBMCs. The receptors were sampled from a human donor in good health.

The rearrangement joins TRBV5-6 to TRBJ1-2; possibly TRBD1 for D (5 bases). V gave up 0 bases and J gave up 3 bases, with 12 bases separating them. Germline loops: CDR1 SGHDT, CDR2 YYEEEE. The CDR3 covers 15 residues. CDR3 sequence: CASSLVGRADYGYTF. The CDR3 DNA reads TGTGCCAGCAGCTTGGTGGGCAGGGCGGACTATGGCTACACCTTC.

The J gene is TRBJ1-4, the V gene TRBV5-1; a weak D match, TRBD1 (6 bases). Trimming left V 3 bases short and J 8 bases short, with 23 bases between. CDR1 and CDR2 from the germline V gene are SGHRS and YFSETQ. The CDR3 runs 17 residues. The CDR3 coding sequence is TGCGCCAGCAGCTGGACCCCAGGGGCCACCACGAGGGAAAAACTGTTTTTT. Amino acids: CASSWTPGATTREKLFF. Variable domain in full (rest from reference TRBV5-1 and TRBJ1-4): KAGVTQTPRYLIKTRGQQVTLSCSPISGHRSVSWYQQTPGQGLQFLFEYFSETQRNKGNFPGRFSGRQFSNSRSEMNVSTLELGDSALYLCASSWTPGATTREKLFFGSGTQLSVL.

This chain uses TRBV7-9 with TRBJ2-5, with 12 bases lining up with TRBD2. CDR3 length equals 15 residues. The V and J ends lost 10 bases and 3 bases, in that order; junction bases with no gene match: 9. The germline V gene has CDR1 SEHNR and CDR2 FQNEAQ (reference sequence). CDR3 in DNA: TGTGCCAACTCCCTAGCGGGGGGGCCCGAAGAGACCCAGTACTTC. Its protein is CANSLAGGPEETQYF.

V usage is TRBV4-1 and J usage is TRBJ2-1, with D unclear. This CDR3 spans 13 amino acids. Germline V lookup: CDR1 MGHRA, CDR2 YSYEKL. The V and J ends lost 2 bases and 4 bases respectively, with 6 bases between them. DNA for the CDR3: TGCGCCAGCAGCCAAAAACAATACAATGAGCAGTTCTTC. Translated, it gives CASSQKQYNEQFF.

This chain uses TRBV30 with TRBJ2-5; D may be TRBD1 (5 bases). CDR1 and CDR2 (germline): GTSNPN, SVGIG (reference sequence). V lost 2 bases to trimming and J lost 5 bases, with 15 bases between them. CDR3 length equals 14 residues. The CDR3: CAWSLGASRETQYF. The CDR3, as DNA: TGTGCCTGGAGTCTTGGGGCATCACGGGAGACCCAGTACTTC.

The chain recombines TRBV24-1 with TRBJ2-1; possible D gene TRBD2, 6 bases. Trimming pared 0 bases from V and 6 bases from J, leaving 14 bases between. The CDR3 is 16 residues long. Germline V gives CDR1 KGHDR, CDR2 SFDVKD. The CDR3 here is CATSDLYRENGNEQFF. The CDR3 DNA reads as TGTGCCACCAGTGATTTGTATCGGGAGAATGGCAATGAGCAGTTCTTC.

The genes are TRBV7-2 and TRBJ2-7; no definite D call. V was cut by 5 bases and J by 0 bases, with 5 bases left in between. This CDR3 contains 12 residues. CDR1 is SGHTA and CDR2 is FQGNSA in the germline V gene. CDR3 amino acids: CASSPNSYEQYF. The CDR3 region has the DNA TGTGCCAGCAGCCCGAACTCCTACGAGCAGTACTTC.

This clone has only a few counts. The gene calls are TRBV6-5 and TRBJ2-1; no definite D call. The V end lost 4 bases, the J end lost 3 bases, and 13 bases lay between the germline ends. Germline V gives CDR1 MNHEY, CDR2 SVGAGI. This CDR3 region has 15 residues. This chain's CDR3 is CASSSQFGDYNEQFF. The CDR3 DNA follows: TGTGCCAGCAGTTCTCAGTTTGGGGACTACAATGAGCAGTTCTTC.

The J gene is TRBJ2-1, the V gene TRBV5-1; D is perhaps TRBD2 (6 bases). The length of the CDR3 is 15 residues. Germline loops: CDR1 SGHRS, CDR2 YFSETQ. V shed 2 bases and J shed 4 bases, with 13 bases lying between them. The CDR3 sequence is CASSLRDSIYNEQFF. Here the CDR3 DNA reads TGCGCCAGCAGCTTACGGGACTCTATTTACAATGAGCAGTTCTTC.

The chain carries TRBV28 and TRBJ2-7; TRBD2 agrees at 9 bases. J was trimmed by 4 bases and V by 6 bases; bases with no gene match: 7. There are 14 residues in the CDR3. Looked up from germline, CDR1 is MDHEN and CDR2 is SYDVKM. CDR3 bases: TGTGCCAGCAGGGTAAGCGGGGGGCTTTACGAGCAGTACTTC. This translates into CASRVSGGLYEQYF.

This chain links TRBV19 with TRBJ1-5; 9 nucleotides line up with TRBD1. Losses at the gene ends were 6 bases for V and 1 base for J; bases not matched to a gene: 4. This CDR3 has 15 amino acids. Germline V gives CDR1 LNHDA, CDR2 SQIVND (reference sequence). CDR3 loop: CASSRDRASNQPQHF. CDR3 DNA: TGTGCCAGTAGCAGGGACAGGGCCAGCAATCAGCCCCAGCATTTT.

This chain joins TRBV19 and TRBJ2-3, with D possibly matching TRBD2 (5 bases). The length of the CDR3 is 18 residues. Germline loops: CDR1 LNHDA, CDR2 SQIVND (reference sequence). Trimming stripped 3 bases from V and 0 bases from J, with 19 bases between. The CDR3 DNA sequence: TGTGCCAGTAGTATTGGGTTCGGGGAATCAGCTAGCACAGATACGCAGTATTTT. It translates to CASSIGFGESASTDTQYF.

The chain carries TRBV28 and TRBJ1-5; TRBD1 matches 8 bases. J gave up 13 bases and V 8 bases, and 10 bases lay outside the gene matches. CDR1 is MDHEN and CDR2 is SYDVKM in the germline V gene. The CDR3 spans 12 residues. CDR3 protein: CASDEGQGGQHF. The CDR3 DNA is TGTGCCAGCGACGAAGGACAGGGTGGACAGCATTTT.

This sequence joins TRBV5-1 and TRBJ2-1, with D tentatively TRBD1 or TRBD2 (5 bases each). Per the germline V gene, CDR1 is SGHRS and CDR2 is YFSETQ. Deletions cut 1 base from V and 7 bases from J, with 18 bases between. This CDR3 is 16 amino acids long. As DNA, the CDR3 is TGCGCCAGCAGCTTGAAAACGGGGCAGGCCTGGAATGAGCAGTTCTTC. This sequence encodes CASSLKTGQAWNEQFF.

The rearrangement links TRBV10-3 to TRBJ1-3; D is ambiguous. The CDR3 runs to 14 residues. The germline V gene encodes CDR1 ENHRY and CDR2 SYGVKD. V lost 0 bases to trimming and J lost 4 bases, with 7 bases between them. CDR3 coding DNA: TGTGCCATCAGTGAGTCGGAACAGGGAAACACCATATATTTT. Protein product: CAISESEQGNTIYF.

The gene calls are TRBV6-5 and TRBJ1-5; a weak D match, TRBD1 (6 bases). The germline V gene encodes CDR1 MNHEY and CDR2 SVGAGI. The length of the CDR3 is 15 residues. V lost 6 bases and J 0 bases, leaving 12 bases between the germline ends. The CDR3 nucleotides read TGTGCCAGCAGAGGGGGGACATCTAGCAATCAGCCCCAGCATTTT. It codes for CASRGGTSSNQPQHF.

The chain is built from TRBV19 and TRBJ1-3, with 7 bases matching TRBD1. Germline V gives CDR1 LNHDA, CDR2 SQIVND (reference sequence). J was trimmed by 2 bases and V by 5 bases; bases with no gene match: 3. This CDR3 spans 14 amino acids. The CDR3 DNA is TGTGCCAGTAGTTTAACAGGGGCTGGAAACACCATATATTTT. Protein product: CASSLTGAGNTIYF.

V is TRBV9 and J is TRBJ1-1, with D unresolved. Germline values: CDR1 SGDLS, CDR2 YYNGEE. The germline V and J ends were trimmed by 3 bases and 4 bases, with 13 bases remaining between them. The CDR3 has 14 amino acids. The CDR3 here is CASSADGASTEAFF. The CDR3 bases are TGTGCCAGCAGCGCGGACGGCGCCTCCACTGAAGCTTTCTTT.

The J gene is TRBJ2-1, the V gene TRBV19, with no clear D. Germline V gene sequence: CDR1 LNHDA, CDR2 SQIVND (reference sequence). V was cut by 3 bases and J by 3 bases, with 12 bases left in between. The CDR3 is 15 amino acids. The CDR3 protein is CASSMGPNRYNEQFF. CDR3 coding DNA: TGTGCCAGTAGTATGGGCCCGAACCGCTACAATGAGCAGTTCTTC.

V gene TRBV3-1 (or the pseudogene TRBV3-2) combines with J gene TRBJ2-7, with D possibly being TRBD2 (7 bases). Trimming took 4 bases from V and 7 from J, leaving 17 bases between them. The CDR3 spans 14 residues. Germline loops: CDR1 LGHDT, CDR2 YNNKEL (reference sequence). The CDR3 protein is CASSPTGGLGEQYF. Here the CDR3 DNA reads TGTGCCAGCAGCCCTACCGGGGGGCTGGGGGAGCAGTACTTC.

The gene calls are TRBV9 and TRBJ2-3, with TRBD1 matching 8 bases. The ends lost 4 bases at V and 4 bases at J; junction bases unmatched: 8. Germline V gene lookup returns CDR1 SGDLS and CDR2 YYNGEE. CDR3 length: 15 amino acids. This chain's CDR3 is CASSPRTGFADTQYF. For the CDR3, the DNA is TGTGCCAGCAGCCCCCGGACAGGGTTTGCAGATACGCAGTATTTT.

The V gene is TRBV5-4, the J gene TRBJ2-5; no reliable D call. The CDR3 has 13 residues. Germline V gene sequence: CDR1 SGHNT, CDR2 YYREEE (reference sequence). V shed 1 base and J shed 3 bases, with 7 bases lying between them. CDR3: CASSLRSEETQYF. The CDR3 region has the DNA TGTGCCAGCAGCTTGCGGTCAGAAGAGACCCAGTACTTC.

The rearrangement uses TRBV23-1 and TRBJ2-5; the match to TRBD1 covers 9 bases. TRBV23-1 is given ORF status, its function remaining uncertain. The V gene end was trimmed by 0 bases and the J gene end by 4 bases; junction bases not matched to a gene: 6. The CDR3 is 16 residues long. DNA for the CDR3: TGCGCCAGCAGTCAATCGCGGGACAGGGTTAGAGAGACCCAGTACTTC. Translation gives CASSQSRDRVRETQYF.